The 6 T cell receptor beta chains reported below all come from one sample, sequenced in a study of cytomegalovirus exposure and HLA in healthy donors. PCR used 60 Vbeta primers and 13 Jbeta primers. Sequencing was performed with immunoSEQ multiplex PCR; in TCRdb, only in-frame clones are kept and a portion is missing. The sample includes 150,000 to 200,000 clones, around 73% seen only once; the top ten take around 1.4%. Sequencing was performed on PBMCs. These receptors were obtained from a male donor in good health and CMV-seronegative.

The chain links TRBV27 to TRBJ2-4; the match to TRBD2 covers 8 bases. J was trimmed by 8 bases and V by 2 bases; bases with no gene match: 11. The CDR3 has 16 amino acids. CDR1 is MNHEY and CDR2 is SMNVEV in the germline V gene (reference sequence). CDR3 protein: CASSLMGLGEGDIQYF. For the CDR3, the DNA is TGTGCCAGCAGTTTAATGGGACTAGGGGAAGGAGACATTCAGTACTTC.

This chain uses TRBV30 with TRBJ2-1; D unclear. Germline CDR1 is GTSNPN and CDR2 is SVGIG (reference sequence). The CDR3 contains 13 residues. Between the trimmed V and J ends, which lost 1 base and 8 bases, there was a span of 12 bases. The CDR3 protein is CAWSALGTDEQFF. The DNA of the CDR3 is TGTGCCTGGAGTGCTCTAGGCACCGATGAGCAGTTCTTC.

The rearrangement uses TRBV30 and TRBJ2-2, with D perhaps TRBD1 (5 bases). V lost 4 bases, J lost 2 bases, and 8 bases lay in between. CDR1 and CDR2 (germline): GTSNPN, SVGIG (reference sequence). The CDR3 loop spans 13 amino acids. The CDR3 bases are TGTGCCTGGAAAAGGACAAACACCGGGGAGCTGTTTTTT. Translated: CAWKRTNTGELFF. The variable domain in full, completed from reference TRBV30 and TRBJ2-2, reads SQTIHQWPATLVQPVGSPLSLECTVEGTSNPNLYWYRQAAGRGLQLLFYSVGIGQISSEVPQNLSASRPQDRQFILSSKKLLLSDSGFYLCAWKRTNTGELFFGEGSRLTVL.

The gene calls are TRBV19 and TRBJ1-1, with TRBD1 matching 10 bases. The trim removed 5 bases at V and 3 bases at J, leaving 12 bases unmatched. The CDR3 loop spans 17 amino acids. From germline, CDR1 is LNHDA and CDR2 SQIVND (reference sequence). As DNA, the CDR3 is TGTGCCAGTAGTGACTGGGACAGGGGAAAACAAGACACTGAAGCTTTCTTT. This codes for CASSDWDRGKQDTEAFF.

The rearrangement joins TRBV27 to TRBJ1-1; D may be TRBD1 (6 bases). The germline V gene encodes CDR1 MNHEY and CDR2 SMNVEV (reference sequence). The CDR3 extends over 12 amino acids. Trimming took 7 bases from V and 1 from J, leaving 7 bases between them. CDR3 region: CASMGQNTEAFF. CDR3 nucleotides: TGTGCCAGCATGGGACAGAACACTGAAGCTTTCTTT.

This rearrangement joins TRBV19 to TRBJ2-7; D possibly corresponds to TRBD1 (7 bases). Germline CDR1 LNHDA, CDR2 SQIVND (reference sequence). The CDR3 sequence is 16 residues long. The V gene lost 4 bases and the J gene lost 0 bases, with 16 bases spanning the gap. CDR3 DNA sequence: TGTGCCAGTAGTAGGTGGACAGGAGGGGCCTCCTACGAGCAGTACTTC. This sequence encodes CASSRWTGGASYEQYF.